The 18 T cell receptor beta chains below were found in one sample sequenced in a study of T cells in Graves' hyperthyroidism and ophthalmopathy. Amplified TCR beta CDR3 regions derived from RNA transcripts. Carried out on the TCR CDR3, a first-round RT-PCR used the HTBI primer set. MiXCR, run by TCRdb on the multiplex PCR reads, gives a single entry per CDR3 protein. This table has about 560,000 distinct CDR3 sequences, roughly 14% appearing once. Material: blood. The receptors come from a young woman with Graves' hyperthyroidism.

This clonotype was counted only a few times. The chain uses TRBV20-1 and TRBJ2-1, with D possibly being TRBD2 (6 bases). The CDR3 is 15 residues long. V was shortened by 6 bases and J by 4 bases, with 19 bases between the two germline ends. CDR1 is DFQATT and CDR2 is SNEGSKA in the germline V gene (reference sequence). The CDR3 region is CSALIGGEYYNEQFF. The CDR3 DNA reads as TGCAGTGCCCTTATCGGAGGGGAATATTACAATGAGCAGTTCTTC.

This chain uses TRBV6-2 or TRBV6-3 with TRBJ2-2; no firm D call. Germline lookup yields CDR1 MNHEY and CDR2 SVGEGT. The V end lost 4 bases, the J end lost 7 bases, and 7 bases lay between the germline ends. CDR3 length: 12 amino acids. The CDR3 is CASSSGDGELFF. The CDR3 bases are TGTGCCAGCAGTTCGGGTGACGGGGAGCTGTTTTTT.

About this clonotype: Given a much more abundant clone one base away, this may be a read error. This sequence joins TRBV11-2 and TRBJ1-1, with D maybe TRBD1 (6 bases). CDR1 is SGHAT and CDR2 is FQNNGV in the germline V gene. The CDR3 spans 15 residues. CDR3 sequence: CASSPRDIENIEAFF. DNA of the CDR3: TGTGCCAGCAGCCCCCGGGACATTGAAAACATTGAAGCTTTCTTT.

The V call is TRBV10-3, the J call TRBJ1-1; 8 bases agree with TRBD1. The CDR3 consists of 17 residues. In germline, CDR1 is ENHRY, CDR2 SYGVKD. V gave up 1 base and J gave up 6 bases; unmatched junction bases: 13. The CDR3, as DNA: TGTGCCATCAGTGAGTTTAGCACAGGACAGGGACTACCTGAAGCTTTCTTT. Encoded protein: CAISEFSTGQGLPEAFF.

With respect to this clonotype: This clone may be a read error of a much larger clone one base away. The V gene is TRBV4-1, the J gene TRBJ1-1; D ambiguous. The V end lost 0 bases, the J end lost 0 bases, and 11 bases lay between the germline ends. The CDR3 has 16 residues. Germline V gene lookup returns CDR1 MGHRA and CDR2 YSYEKL. The chain's CDR3 is CASSQELSTVNTEAFF. For the CDR3, the DNA is TGCGCCAGCAGCCAAGAGTTGAGCACCGTGAACACTGAAGCTTTCTTT.

This clonotype was recorded many times. V is TRBV3-1 and J is TRBJ2-7; D assignment may be TRBD1 or TRBD2 (5 bases each). Per germline, CDR1 LGHDT and CDR2 YNNKEL (reference sequence). The CDR3 extends over 12 amino acids. Deletions cut 4 bases from V and 5 bases from J, with 9 bases between. The CDR3 sequence is CASSRGRHEQYF. CDR3 nucleotide sequence: TGTGCCAGCAGCCGGGGACGACACGAGCAGTACTTC.

This clonotype was detected only a few times. V and J are TRBV5-5 and TRBJ1-4, with D maybe TRBD1 (5 bases). The CDR3 is made up of 18 amino acids. Germline V gene sequence: CDR1 SGHKS, CDR2 YYEKEE (reference sequence). V dropped 0 bases and J dropped 0 bases, with 15 bases sitting between them. CDR3 region: CASSLAGAGPATNEKLFF. The CDR3 nucleotides are TGTGCCAGCAGCTTGGCCGGGGCAGGGCCGGCAACTAATGAAAAACTGTTTTTT. Using reference TRBV5-5 and TRBJ1-4 for the parts outside the CDR3, the full variable domain is DAGVTQSPTHLIKTRGQQVTLRCSPISGHKSVSWYQQVLGQGPQFIFQYYEKEERGRGNFPDRFSARQFPNYSSELNVNALLLGDSALYLCASSLAGAGPATNEKLFFGSGTQLSVL.

This clonotype came up many times. This chain connects TRBV27 to TRBJ1-5; 9 bases are a match to TRBD1. V was clipped by 6 bases and J by 1 base; unmatched bases: 13. This CDR3 has 18 amino acids. CDR1 is MNHEY and CDR2 is SMNVEV in the germline V gene (reference sequence). The CDR3 reads CASSPTTLTGGSNQPQHF. The DNA for the CDR3 is TGTGCCAGCAGCCCCACGACGCTGACAGGGGGAAGCAATCAGCCCCAGCATTTT.

The gene calls are TRBV25-1 and TRBJ2-2; 9 positions match TRBD2. J gave up 3 bases and V 4 bases, and 6 bases lay outside the gene matches. Germline CDR1 reads MGHDK; CDR2 reads SYGVNS. CDR3 length: 16 residues. In DNA form, the CDR3 reads TGTGCCAGCAGTGCCTGGCGCGGGAGGGACACCGGGGAGCTGTTTTTT. Translating it yields CASSAWRGRDTGELFF.

This clonotype was detected ten times or more. The CDR3 loop is CATAAWGQETQYF. The DNA of the CDR3 is TGTGCCACAGCTGCTTGGGGACAAGAGACCCAGTACTTC. The genes are TRBV14 and TRBJ2-5; D ambiguous. CDR3 size: 13 residues. V was cut by 10 bases and J by 2 bases, with 14 bases left in between. Germline values: CDR1 SGHDN, CDR2 FVKESK. The variable domain in full, with the rest retrieved from reference TRBV14 and TRBJ2-5, is EAGVTQFPSHSVIEKGQTVTLRCDPISGHDNLYWYRRVMGKEIKFLLHFVKESKQDESGMPNNRFLAERTGGTYSTLKVQPAELEDSGVYFCATAAWGQETQYFGPGTRLLVL.

The table lists this clonotype with a few counts. This chain links TRBV19 with TRBJ2-1; D is undetermined. This CDR3 comprises 19 residues. With 0 bases removed from V and 3 bases from J, the gap between germline ends came to 21 bases. Germline V gene data show CDR1 as LNHDA and CDR2 as SQIVND (reference sequence). The CDR3 here is CASSIDRVGIGSVYNEQFF. The CDR3 DNA reads TGTGCCAGTAGTATAGATCGGGTCGGAATCGGATCTGTCTACAATGAGCAGTTCTTC.

This clonotype was seen a single time. The V and J genes are TRBV7-3 and TRBJ1-1, with unresolved D. This CDR3 is 13 amino acids long. V dropped 6 bases and J dropped 4 bases, with 12 bases sitting between them. Germline CDR1 SGHTA, CDR2 FQGTGA. CDR3 in amino acids: CASSHGIGTEAFF. In DNA form, the CDR3 reads TGTGCCAGCAGTCATGGGATAGGCACTGAAGCTTTCTTT.

This clonotype was counted many times. CDR3 sequence (DNA): TGTGCCAGCAGTCTCCGGGGGACAGGGACCTACGAGCAGTACTTC. Residues: CASSLRGTGTYEQYF. This chain joins TRBV27 and TRBJ2-7, with 9 bases fitting TRBD1. This CDR3 spans 15 amino acids. Germline CDR1 MNHEY, CDR2 SMNVEV (reference sequence). V lost 5 bases to trimming and J lost 2 bases; unmatched junction nucleotides: 7.

In its sample, this clonotype was seen many times. The chain combines TRBV7-2 with TRBJ2-7; 11 bases are a match to TRBD2. In germline, CDR1 is SGHTA, CDR2 FQGNSA. V dropped 5 bases and J dropped 3; count of bases not matched to a gene: 6. The CDR3 has 15 residues. The CDR3 region is CASSVLAGGNYEQYF. The CDR3 DNA reads as TGTGCCAGCAGCGTCCTAGCGGGAGGTAACTACGAGCAGTACTTC.

The chain recombines TRBV4-1 with TRBJ2-7; D is ambiguous. There are 15 residues in the CDR3. Per germline, CDR1 MGHRA and CDR2 YSYEKL. V gave up 1 base and J gave up 4 bases, with 14 bases separating them. CDR3 sequence reads: CASSQGVSPSYEQYF. CDR3 in DNA: TGCGCCAGCAGCCAAGGGGTTTCCCCATCTTACGAGCAGTACTTC.

The V call is TRBV7-6, the J call TRBJ2-2; D is perhaps TRBD1 (6 bases). CDR1 SGHVS and CDR2 FNYEAQ come from the germline V gene. The CDR3 is made up of 15 amino acids. Trimming cost V 0 bases and J 7 bases, with 12 bases left between them. CDR3 coding DNA: TGTGCCAGCAGCTTAGCAGGGGGAGAGAGCGGGGAGCTGTTTTTT. Its translation: CASSLAGGESGELFF.

This clonotype was observed once. This sequence may be a read error, since a much larger clone differs from it by one base. CDR3 sequence (DNA): TGTGCCAGCAGTCCACCCGATATTACGGCGGGAGGCTACAATGAGCAGTTCTTC. Translation gives CASSPPDITAGGYNEQFF. The V call is TRBV12-3 or TRBV12-4, the J call TRBJ2-1; 8 positions match TRBD2. The V segment lost 5 bases and the J segment 3 bases; nucleotides outside the gene matches: 15. The CDR3 sequence is 18 residues long.

In its sample, this clonotype was seen many times. The V call is TRBV11-3, the J call TRBJ2-5, with 8 bases matching TRBD1. The CDR3 has 16 amino acids. Germline V gives CDR1 SGHNT, CDR2 YENEEA. Unmatched junction bases numbered 8, after V lost 5 bases and J lost 0 bases. The CDR3 sequence is CASSPRDRWYQETQYF. DNA for the CDR3: TGTGCCAGCAGCCCACGGGACAGGTGGTACCAAGAGACCCAGTACTTC.